Each of the 25 T cell receptor beta chains below was sequenced from the same sample in a study of graft-versus-host responses after intestinal transplantation. These receptors have no identified antigens. Repertoires were generated with immunoSEQ multiplex PCR, while TCRdb's copy carries only in-frame clones and drops some. The sample contains fewer than 95,000 clones, 92% of which appear only once. Sequences were derived from unstimulated CD8+ T cells sorted from spleen or lymph node cells, sampled before transplant. Receptors were obtained from a human donor who was the organ donor for an intestinal transplant.

This CDR3 is CASSPQTGRGNEKLFF. The CDR3 DNA follows: TGTGCCAGCTCACCACAAACGGGGCGGGGAAACGAAAAACTGTTTTTT. The chain couples TRBV18 to TRBJ1-4; possibly TRBD1 for D (5 bases). The CDR3 is 16 residues long. V lost 1 base, J lost 8 bases, and 17 bases lay in between. The V gene's germline CDR1 is KGHSH and CDR2 LQKENI.

The chain has TRBV27 and TRBJ1-2, with a possible D match to TRBD1 (5 bases). Between the trimmed V and J ends, which lost 3 bases and 4 bases, there was a span of 15 bases. Looked up from germline, CDR1 is MNHEY and CDR2 is SMNVEV (reference sequence). The CDR3 sequence is 15 residues long. CDR3 residues: CASSLSAGIRYGYTF. CDR3 nucleotides: TGTGCCAGCAGTTTGTCGGCAGGGATTCGCTATGGCTACACCTTC.

The rearrangement joins TRBV7-8 to TRBJ1-3; 8 nucleotides line up with TRBD1. CDR1 is SGHVS, CDR2 FQNEAQ, per germline. The CDR3 extends over 16 amino acids. After removal of 5 bases from V and 1 base from J, the junction contained 7 bases not matched to a gene. Here the CDR3 DNA reads TGTGCCAGCAGCCCCTCGACAGGGGCATCTGGAAACACCATATATTTT. Amino acid sequence: CASSPSTGASGNTIYF.

This chain joins TRBV30 and TRBJ1-2, with 9 bases identical to TRBD1. Trimming removed 8 bases from V and 2 bases from J; junction bases left unmatched: 15. The CDR3 is 16 amino acids. Germline lookup yields CDR1 GTSNPN and CDR2 SVGIG (reference sequence). The CDR3 DNA follows: TGTGCCAGCGACCCTAATACAGGGGGCGCGAACTATGGCTACACCTTC. Translated, it gives CASDPNTGGANYGYTF.

The chain recombines TRBV27 with TRBJ1-1; no firm D call. This CDR3 has 12 amino acids. V was clipped by 5 bases and J by 5 bases, with 9 bases between them. Per germline, CDR1 MNHEY and CDR2 SMNVEV (reference sequence). As DNA, the CDR3 is TGTGCCAGCAGTATGGGCGGGACTGAAGCTTTCTTT. Encoded protein: CASSMGGTEAFF.

V and J are TRBV7-9 and TRBJ2-2; no reliable D call. This CDR3 has 16 residues. Germline-derived CDR1 and CDR2 are SEHNR and FQNEAQ (reference sequence). Trimming took off 5 bases at V and 4 bases at J, with 17 bases between the two ends. CDR3 nucleotides: TGTGCCAGCAGCCTGCCTACCTCCGGCGGCACCGGGGAGCTGTTTTTT. Translation: CASSLPTSGGTGELFF.

This clone is a singleton in its sample. The chain joins TRBV27 to TRBJ1-6; D not certain. V was trimmed by 7 bases and J by 7 bases, leaving 11 bases between them. CDR3 length equals 13 residues. Germline CDR1 and CDR2: MNHEY and SMNVEV (reference sequence). The CDR3 is CASKQNLNSPLHF. The CDR3 DNA sequence: TGTGCCAGCAAACAAAATTTAAATTCACCCCTCCACTTT.

The CDR3 sequence: CASSPRQGYNSPLHF. The CDR3 DNA reads as TGTGCCAGCAGCCCAAGACAGGGATATAATTCACCCCTCCACTTT. The chain uses TRBV11-1 and TRBJ1-6; 7 bases are a match to TRBD1. V dropped 5 bases and J dropped 4; count of bases not matched to a gene: 5. From germline, CDR1 is SGHAT and CDR2 FQDESV (reference sequence). There are 15 residues in the CDR3. Based on the CDR3 plus reference TRBV11-1 and TRBJ1-6, the full variable domain is EAEVAQSPRYKITEKSQAVAFWCDPISGHATLYWYRQILGQGPELLVQFQDESVVDDSQLPKDRFSAERLKGVDSTLKIQPAELGDSAMYLCASSPRQGYNSPLHFGNGTRLTVT.

V is TRBV5-1 and J is TRBJ2-1; D possibly corresponds to TRBD2 (5 bases). This CDR3 is 13 amino acids long. The germline V and J ends were trimmed by 5 bases and 5 bases, with 11 bases remaining between them. Germline V CDR1 and CDR2: SGHRS, YFSETQ. CDR3 residues: CASRDSINNEQFF. The CDR3 coding sequence is TGCGCCAGCAGGGACTCGATAAACAATGAGCAGTTCTTC.

The chain couples TRBV11-1 to TRBJ1-1, with D possibly matching TRBD1 (5 bases). Looked up from germline, CDR1 is SGHAT and CDR2 is FQDESV (reference sequence). There are 13 residues in the CDR3. The V gene lost 0 bases and the J gene lost 5 bases, with 7 bases spanning the gap. The DNA for the CDR3 is TGTGCCAGCAGCTTAGCGGAGGGGACTGAAGCTTTCTTT. Amino acids: CASSLAEGTEAFF.

The chain uses TRBV19 and TRBJ1-1; D call uncertain. Germline assignment: CDR1 LNHDA and CDR2 SQIVND (reference sequence). V shed 3 bases and J shed 0 bases, with 11 bases lying between them. This CDR3 spans 15 amino acids. CDR3 in amino acids: CASSIAPAMNTEAFF. The CDR3, as DNA: TGTGCCAGTAGTATCGCCCCCGCGATGAACACTGAAGCTTTCTTT.

This chain uses TRBV27 with TRBJ1-5, with D uncertain. CDR3 length: 13 amino acids. Per germline, CDR1 MNHEY and CDR2 SMNVEV (reference sequence). The germline V and J ends were trimmed by 3 bases and 9 bases, with 12 bases remaining between them. In nucleotides, the CDR3 is TGTGCCAGCAGTTTTCCCGGCGGTAGGCCCCAGCATTTT. Translated: CASSFPGGRPQHF.

The genes are TRBV4-3 and TRBJ1-1; D may be TRBD1 (5 bases). The germline gives CDR1 LGHNA, CDR2 YSLEER. Trimming pared 0 bases from V and 6 bases from J, leaving 8 bases between. This CDR3 is 13 amino acids long. The CDR3 nucleotides read TGCGCCAGCAGCCAAGATTCGGGGGCTGAAGCTTTCTTT. Amino acid sequence: CASSQDSGAEAFF.

The chain couples TRBV19 to TRBJ2-1, with TRBD2 matching 14 bases. V gave up 9 bases and J gave up 11 bases; unmatched junction bases: 6. The CDR3 has 13 amino acids. Germline V gene data show CDR1 as LNHDA and CDR2 as SQIVND (reference sequence). CDR3 loop: CASQGLAGAKQFF. CDR3 nucleotides: TGTGCCAGCCAGGGACTAGCGGGGGCAAAGCAGTTCTTC.

The chain recombines TRBV4-3 with TRBJ1-5, with D possibly being TRBD1 (6 bases). Germline lookup yields CDR1 LGHNA and CDR2 YSLEER. Trimming took 1 base from V and 2 from J, leaving 12 bases between them. The CDR3 length is 16 residues. Written as DNA, the CDR3 is TGCGCCAGCAGCCAAGGGGAATGGGGGCGCAATCAGCCCCAGCATTTT. Its protein is CASSQGEWGRNQPQHF.

The chain combines TRBV28 with TRBJ2-7; 7 nucleotides align to TRBD2. The germline V gene has CDR1 MDHEN and CDR2 SYDVKM. CDR3 length equals 16 residues. Trimming cost V 3 bases and J 3 bases; bases outside gene matches: 11. The CDR3 bases are TGTGCCAGCAGTTTTACCCTGGCTAGCGGTGGCTACGAGCAGTACTTC. Translating it yields CASSFTLASGGYEQYF.

This rearrangement joins TRBV4-1 to TRBJ2-7, with TRBD2 identical over 8 bases. Per germline, CDR1 MGHRA and CDR2 YSYEKL. Unmatched junction bases numbered 15, after V lost 4 bases and J lost 1 base. This CDR3 comprises 18 residues. Here the CDR3 reads CASSPAGSGGLFSYEQYF. The CDR3 DNA is TGCGCCAGCAGCCCTGCCGGGAGCGGGGGACTCTTTTCCTACGAGCAGTACTTC.

The chain links TRBV29-1 to TRBJ2-1; tentatively, D is TRBD2 (6 bases). The germline V and J ends were trimmed by 8 bases and 9 bases, with 17 bases remaining between them. The CDR3 is 12 amino acids. CDR1 SQVTM and CDR2 ANQGSEA come from the germline V gene. CDR3 in amino acids: CSPRRVGGEQFF. In DNA form, the CDR3 reads TGCAGCCCCCGAAGGGTGGGAGGTGAGCAGTTCTTC.

The J gene is TRBJ2-7, the V gene TRBV30; tentatively, D is TRBD1 (6 bases). The CDR3 runs to 11 residues. Trimming took 5 bases from V and 6 from J, leaving 11 bases between them. Germline V gene data show CDR1 as GTSNPN and CDR2 as SVGIG (reference sequence). CDR3 sequence reads: CAWRRGGEQYF. CDR3 in DNA: TGTGCCTGGCGACGAGGGGGCGAGCAGTACTTC.

This clone was observed a single time. The chain carries TRBV27 and TRBJ2-1, with D uncertain. The V gene's germline CDR1 is MNHEY and CDR2 SMNVEV (reference sequence). The CDR3 totals 13 residues. Trimming pared 5 bases from V and 1 base from J, leaving 6 bases between. CDR3 DNA sequence: TGTGCCAGCAGTCCCCGGTCCTACAATGAGCAGTTCTTC. It yields the protein CASSPRSYNEQFF.

This chain links TRBV7-9 with TRBJ1-4, with D unresolved. This CDR3 region has 14 residues. Germline CDR1 SEHNR, CDR2 FQNEAQ (reference sequence). V lost 1 base to trimming and J lost 7 bases, with 10 bases between them. The CDR3 DNA is TGTGCCAGCAGCTTAGGGGTGGGAGGTGAAAAACTGTTTTTT. This sequence encodes CASSLGVGGEKLFF.

V and J are TRBV27 and TRBJ1-1; 9 nucleotides agree with TRBD1. The CDR3 runs to 15 residues. Germline V gene lookup returns CDR1 MNHEY and CDR2 SMNVEV (reference sequence). J was trimmed by 0 bases and V by 3 bases; bases with no gene match: 2. The CDR3 loop is CASSFRDRVNTEAFF. In nucleotides, the CDR3 is TGTGCCAGCAGTTTCCGGGACAGGGTGAACACTGAAGCTTTCTTT.

V gene TRBV4-1 combines with J gene TRBJ2-1, with 10 bases matching TRBD2. Unmatched junction bases numbered 5, after V lost 0 bases and J lost 3 bases. The CDR3 totals 17 residues. CDR1 MGHRA and CDR2 YSYEKL come from the germline V gene. In DNA, the CDR3 is TGCGCCAGCAGCCAAGAACGTAGCGGGGGGCTCTACAATGAGCAGTTCTTC. Its protein is CASSQERSGGLYNEQFF.

J is TRBJ2-1 and V is TRBV5-6; 7 bases are a match to TRBD2. The CDR3 consists of 16 residues. CDR1 and CDR2 from the germline V gene are SGHDT and YYEEEE. J lost 5 bases, V lost 0 bases, and 8 bases had no gene match. CDR3 DNA: TGTGCCAGCAGCTTGGTTTCTGGGGGGGTAGACAATGAGCAGTTCTTC. It encodes CASSLVSGGVDNEQFF.

The chain carries TRBV9 and TRBJ2-1, with D maybe TRBD1 (5 bases). The CDR3 runs 17 residues. V gave up 0 bases and J gave up 5 bases, with 18 bases separating them. The germline V gene has CDR1 SGDLS and CDR2 YYNGEE. As DNA, the CDR3 is TGTGCCAGCAGCGTAGATTGGTCCCTGGCAGGGAACAATGAGCAGTTCTTC. Translating gives CASSVDWSLAGNNEQFF.